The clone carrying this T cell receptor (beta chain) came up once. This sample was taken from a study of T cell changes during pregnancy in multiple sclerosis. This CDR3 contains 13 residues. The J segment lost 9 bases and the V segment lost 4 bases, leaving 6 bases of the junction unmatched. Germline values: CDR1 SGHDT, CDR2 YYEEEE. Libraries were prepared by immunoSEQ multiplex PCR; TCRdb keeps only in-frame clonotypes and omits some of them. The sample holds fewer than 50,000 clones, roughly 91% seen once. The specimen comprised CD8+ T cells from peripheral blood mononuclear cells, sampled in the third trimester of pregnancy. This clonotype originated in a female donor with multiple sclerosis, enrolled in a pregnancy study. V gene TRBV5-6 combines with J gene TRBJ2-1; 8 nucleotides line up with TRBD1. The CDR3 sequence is CASSATGAGEQFF. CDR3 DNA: TGTGCCAGCAGCGCGACAGGGGCGGGTGAGCAGTTCTTC.